This is a list of T cell receptor beta chains from one sample in a study of T cell repertoires in cytomegalovirus infection. TCRdb independently ran MiXCR on the reads; one entry per CDR3 protein. This sample has approximately 250,000 distinct CDR3 sequences, with about 23% found just once. Material: CD8+ T cells from PBMCs. The receptors come from a human donor in good health (CMV status not recorded). Some clones in this sample may be carry-over from other donors' samples. CDR3s include the opening cysteine and the closing phenylalanine or tryptophan. A D gene is named only where the DNA matches it firmly. Not all rows give a size; the values are once, few, many and, for expanded clones, a class.

TRBV4-2,-,-,TRBJ1-4,TGTGCCAGCAGCCAACTGGGGGAAAAACTGTTTTTT,CASSQLGEKLFF
TRBV7-4,-,many,TRBJ2-7,TGTGCCAGCAGCTTAGGAAGGGTAAACTACGAGCAGTACTTC,CASSLGRVNYEQYF
TRBV28,-,-,TRBJ2-7,TGTGCCAGCAGTCCCGCCCTGCAGGGCCCCTACGAGCAGTACTTC,CASSPALQGPYEQYF
TRBV27,-,many,TRBJ2-2,TGTGCCAGCAGTCCCAGACAGGATGTGAACACCGGGGAGCTGTTTTTT,CASSPRQDVNTGELFF
TRBV20-1,TRBD1,-,TRBJ1-4,TGCAGTGCTTCGGACAGGGGGAGTTTGTCGGATGAAAAACTGTTTTTT,CSASDRGSLSDEKLFF
TRBV15,-,few,TRBJ1-2,TGTGCCACCAGCCCCTCGGACGGATACTATGGCTACACCTTC,CATSPSDGYYGYTF
TRBV5-1,-,-,TRBJ1-1,TGCGCCAGCAGCTCCCCGGAGTGGGGGGGAGGAACTGAAGCTTTCTTT,CASSSPEWGGGTEAFF
TRBV5-5,-,-,TRBJ2-2,TGTGCCAGCAGCTTGTGGGAGTACCCCACCGGGGAGCTGTTTTTT,CASSLWEYPTGELFF
TRBV7-8,-,many,TRBJ1-1,TGTGCCAGCAGCTTACAGGACACTGAAGCTTTCTTT,CASSLQDTEAFF
TRBV5-4,-,few,TRBJ1-1,TGTGCCAGCGGAACCACTGAAGCTTTCTTT,CASGTTEAFF
TRBV28,TRBD1,many,TRBJ2-3,TGTGCCAGCAGTCCAGGACAGGGGGCGCCTCCTTTCGATACGCAGTATTTT,CASSPGQGAPPFDTQYF
TRBV7-8,-,-,TRBJ2-5,TGTGCCAGCAGCAACCGGGACCTCCCCCCGGGCCAGTACTTC,CASSNRDLPPGQYF
TRBV15,-,few,TRBJ1-2,TGTGCCACCAGCAGAGATCAACAACCGCTTGGCTACACCTTC,CATSRDQQPLGYTF
TRBV7-9,TRBD1,many,TRBJ2-7,TGTGCCAGCAGTGGGACAGCAGGCGAGCAGTACTTC,CASSGTAGEQYF
TRBV7-9,-,few,TRBJ1-4,TGTGCCAGCAGCTCCATGGCAACTAATGAAAAACTGTTTTTT,CASSSMATNEKLFF
TRBV27,TRBD2,-,TRBJ2-3,TGTGCCAGCAGTTTCGGCGGGGGGCCCCCCACAGATACGCAGTATTTT,CASSFGGGPPTDTQYF
TRBV7-9,-,many,TRBJ2-5,TGTGCCAGCAGCACCGGGACGGCACAAGAGACCCAGTACTTC,CASSTGTAQETQYF
TRBV9,-,-,TRBJ2-7,TGTGCCAGCAGCGAAGGGGGTACATTCGACGAGCAGTACTTC,CASSEGGTFDEQYF
TRBV2,TRBD2,few,TRBJ2-1,TGTGCCACCAAGAGACTAGCGGGGGTGAATGAGCAGTTCTTC,CATKRLAGVNEQFF
TRBV20-1,TRBD1,-,TRBJ1-5,TGCAGTGCTAGAGATCTAGTAGGGGGCGGCAATCAGCCCCAGCATTTT,CSARDLVGGGNQPQHF